This TCR beta chain is from a study of T cells in tuberculosis (dated by TCRdb to 2017 to 2018). As for the study more broadly: To characterize T cells specific for the mycobacterial lipid antigen glucose monomycolate (GMM), the study used CD1B tetramers together with high-throughput TCR immunosequencing. What the authors observed across the whole study: The stringent sort gate may have missed T cells binding the CD1B-GMM tetramer with low affinity.

Thawed, overnight-rested PBMC were stained with GMM-loaded CD1B tetramer, a Live/Dead dye and anti-CD3, then sorted on a FACS Aria II. C32 glucose monomycolate purified from Rhodococcus equi was loaded onto CD1B tetramers. Before cryopreservation, the PBMC used for tetramer sorting had been depleted of CD14-expressing monocytes for a separate study. From each donor, some 110,000 tetramer-negative cells were sorted and analyzed together with the tetramer-positive cells. GMM-loaded CD1B tetramers were used to sort antigen-specific T cells from a few healthy South African adults. The CDR3 starts with the cysteine, ends with the phenylalanine, and has 14 residues. Kept here is only the CDR3 DNA, which spans 42 bases and is read in frame from base 1. Unmatched junction bases come to 6, with V trimmed by 4 bases and J by 4 bases. CDR1 and CDR2, per the germline V gene, are SGHRS and YFSETQ. This clone appeared once. Base qualities are not at hand, and no much larger clone is one base apart.

TCR-alpha and TCR-beta chains were sequenced unpaired, so chain pairing information was not available. TCR libraries were generated with the immunoSEQ multiplex PCR assay, using TCR-beta and/or TCR-alpha/delta assays for each sample. Amplified TCR libraries were sequenced on the Illumina high-throughput platform. On the study's bioinformatics: Clustering and dimensionality reduction relied on pairwise TCRdist distances among GMM-specific receptors from T cells that were either sorted ex vivo or expanded in vitro. Sequence motifs, defined by gene usage and CDR3 content, were tested for enrichment in tetramer-positive compared with tetramer-negative populations. Here the immuneACCESS table is served through TCRdb, limited to in-frame sequences with V and J called. Missing clones are a known gap in these copies; in checked studies unresolved V genes cover under half, and the rest lacks a known reason. From that table come the V and J calls and clone size; the DNA was used to work out D and trimming. The sample yields some 60,000 clones; under 90% were counted once. In total, the top ten clones hold 9.5% to 15% of the sample.

Sequenced input: CD1b-GMM tetramer-negative cells sorted from PBMCs. The cell subset or site label of this sample denotes: T cells not binding CD1B-GMM tetramer, sorted from same donor. The clonotype comes from an adult woman with latent tuberculosis. The chain uses TRBV5-1 and TRBJ1-1; the junction holds 8 bases that match TRBD1. The CDR3 in this case is CASSPGGESTEAFF. The bases are TGCGCCAGCAGCCCAGGGGGCGAGAGCACTGAAGCTTTCTTT.